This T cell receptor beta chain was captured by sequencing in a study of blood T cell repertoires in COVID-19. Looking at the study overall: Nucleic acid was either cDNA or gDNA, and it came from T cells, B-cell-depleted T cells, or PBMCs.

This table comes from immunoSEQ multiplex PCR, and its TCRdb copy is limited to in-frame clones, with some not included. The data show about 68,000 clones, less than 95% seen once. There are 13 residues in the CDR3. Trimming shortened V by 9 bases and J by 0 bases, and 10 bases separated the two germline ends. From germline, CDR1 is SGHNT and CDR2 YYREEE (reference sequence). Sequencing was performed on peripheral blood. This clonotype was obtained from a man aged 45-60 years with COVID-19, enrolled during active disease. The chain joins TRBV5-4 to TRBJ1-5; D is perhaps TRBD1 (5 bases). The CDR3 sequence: CAISTDSNQPQHF. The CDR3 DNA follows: TGTGCCATCTCGACAGATAGCAATCAGCCCCAGCATTTT.